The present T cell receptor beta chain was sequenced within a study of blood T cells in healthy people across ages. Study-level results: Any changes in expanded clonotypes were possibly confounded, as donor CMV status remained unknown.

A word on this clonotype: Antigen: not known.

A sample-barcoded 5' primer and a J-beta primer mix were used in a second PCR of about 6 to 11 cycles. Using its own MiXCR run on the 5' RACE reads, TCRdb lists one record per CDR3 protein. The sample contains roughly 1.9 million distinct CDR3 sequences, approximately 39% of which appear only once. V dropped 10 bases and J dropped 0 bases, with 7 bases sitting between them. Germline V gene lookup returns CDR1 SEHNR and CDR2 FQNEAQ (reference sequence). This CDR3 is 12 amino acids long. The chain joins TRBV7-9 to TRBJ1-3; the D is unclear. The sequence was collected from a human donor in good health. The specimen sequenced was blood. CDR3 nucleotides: TGTGCCACGTCTCCCTCTGGAAACACCATATATTTT. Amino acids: CATSPSGNTIYF. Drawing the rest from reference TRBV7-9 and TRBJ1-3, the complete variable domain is DTGVSQNPRHKITKRGQNVTFRCDPISEHNRLYWYRQTLGQGPEFLTYFQNEAQLEKSRLLSDRFSAERPKGSFSTLEIQRTEQGDSAMYLCATSPSGNTIYFGEGSWLTVV.